The 21 T cell receptor beta chains listed next were all sequenced from one sample in a study of blood T cell repertoires in COVID-19 (dated by TCRdb to 2020 to 2022). Receptors were amplified or captured by the immunoSEQ multiplex PCR assay. TCRdb provides this immuneACCESS table in a form limited to in-frame rearrangements. Some clones are lacking; in checked studies, under half of them reflect an unresolved V gene, and why the rest are absent is not known. In all, the sample holds approximately 280,000 clones, and roughly 85% of those were seen once. The top ten clonotypes cover 5.1% of the sample. Source material: peripheral blood. These receptors came from a man aged 50 or older with active or convalescent COVID-19.

The J gene is TRBJ2-7, the V gene TRBV7-8; possible D gene TRBD1, 6 bases. This CDR3 comprises 13 residues. Germline-derived CDR1 and CDR2 are SGHVS and FQNEAQ. V lost 1 base and J lost 4, with 8 bases in between. The CDR3 DNA is TGTGCCAGCAGCTTAGGGACAGAATACGAGCAGTACTTC. It codes for CASSLGTEYEQYF.

V gene TRBV12-3 or TRBV12-4 combines with J gene TRBJ2-5; D gene unclear. Trimming removed 6 bases at V and 4 bases at J, with 6 bases between. This CDR3 region has 11 residues. The CDR3 DNA reads TGTGCCAGCAGATCTACAGAGACCCAGTACTTC. Its protein is CASRSTETQYF.

This clone was counted once. This sequence joins TRBV27 and TRBJ1-2, with 10 bases lining up with TRBD1. Losses at the gene ends were 4 bases for V and 4 bases for J; bases not matched to a gene: 9. The germline gives CDR1 MNHEY, CDR2 SMNVEV (reference sequence). The CDR3 is made up of 16 amino acids. The CDR3 spells CASSSDRGYSLYGYTF. In DNA, the CDR3 is TGTGCCAGCAGTTCGGACAGGGGGTACTCCCTCTATGGCTACACCTTC.

The rearrangement uses TRBV14 and TRBJ1-2; TRBD1 might be the D (5 bases). The CDR3 is 14 residues long. The germline gives CDR1 SGHDN, CDR2 FVKESK. The V gene lost 1 base and the J gene lost 7 bases, with 13 bases spanning the gap. The CDR3 bases are TGTGCCAGCAGCCAAGCCCAGGGTAGTTTTGGCTACACCTTC. This encodes CASSQAQGSFGYTF.

The gene calls are TRBV18 and TRBJ2-7; 9 bases agree with TRBD1. Germline assignment: CDR1 KGHSH and CDR2 LQKENI. This CDR3 has 15 amino acids. Trimming cost V 2 bases and J 6 bases; bases outside gene matches: 8. CDR3 region: CASSPRTGEGSEQYF. In DNA, the CDR3 is TGTGCCAGCTCACCAAGGACAGGGGAAGGCTCCGAGCAGTACTTC.

In this sample, this clone turned up once. The chain employs TRBV4-1 and TRBJ2-3; 12 nucleotides agree with TRBD2. The CDR3 contains 17 residues. The germline gives CDR1 MGHRA, CDR2 YSYEKL. The V and J ends lost 4 bases and 0 bases, in that order; junction bases with no gene match: 5. CDR3 protein: CASSPRTSGDSTDTQYF. The CDR3 DNA reads as TGCGCCAGCAGCCCGAGGACTAGCGGGGATAGCACAGATACGCAGTATTTT.

This clone was detected once. The chain recombines TRBV18 with TRBJ2-7; a weak D match, TRBD2 (6 bases). The CDR3 totals 15 residues. Germline lookup yields CDR1 KGHSH and CDR2 LQKENI. V was shortened by 5 bases and J by 0 bases, with 14 bases between the two germline ends. The CDR3 loop is CASSRERASSYEQYF. CDR3 nucleotides: TGTGCCAGCTCAAGAGAGCGGGCGAGCTCCTACGAGCAGTACTTC.

The chain is built from TRBV27 and TRBJ1-4; 12 bases are a match to TRBD1. Germline V CDR1 and CDR2: MNHEY, SMNVEV (reference sequence). The CDR3 is 17 amino acids. V lost 5 bases, J lost 7 bases, and 11 bases stayed unmatched. In DNA form, the CDR3 reads TGTGCCAGCAGTCCAGCCGGGACAGGGGGCGTTGGTGAAAAACTGTTTTTT. Its protein is CASSPAGTGGVGEKLFF.

V and J are TRBV5-1 and TRBJ2-1, with 9 nucleotides matching TRBD2. CDR1 SGHRS and CDR2 YFSETQ come from the germline V gene. CDR3 size: 16 residues. Losses at the gene ends were 3 bases for V and 10 bases for J; bases not matched to a gene: 14. The CDR3 reads CASSYGTSSGLGEQFF. CDR3 coding DNA: TGCGCCAGCAGCTACGGGACTAGCTCGGGTTTAGGGGAGCAGTTCTTC.

The chain recombines TRBV2 with TRBJ2-7, with 9 bases fitting TRBD2. The V segment lost 7 bases and the J segment 4 bases; nucleotides outside the gene matches: 17. Germline CDR1 SNHLY, CDR2 FYNNEI. The CDR3 is made up of 17 amino acids. CDR3 amino acids: CASKAGSSGTGRYEQYF. The DNA of the CDR3 is TGTGCCAGCAAGGCGGGGTCTAGCGGGACCGGGAGGTACGAGCAGTACTTC.

The chain joins TRBV3-1 (or the pseudogene TRBV3-2) to TRBJ1-2; 7 nucleotides match TRBD1. The CDR3 has 15 residues. CDR1 is LGHDT and CDR2 is YNNKEL in the germline V gene (reference sequence). Trimming took 2 bases from V and 4 from J; bases not matched to a gene: 7. CDR3 sequence: CASSQWDSYTYGYTF. CDR3 DNA sequence: TGTGCCAGCAGCCAATGGGACAGTTACACCTATGGCTACACCTTC.

The V call is TRBV3-1 (or the pseudogene TRBV3-2), the J call TRBJ1-5; no definite D call. This CDR3 comprises 13 residues. Germline CDR1 is LGHDT and CDR2 is YNNKEL (reference sequence). V was cut by 1 base and J by 6 bases, with 7 bases left in between. The CDR3 region has the DNA TGTGCCAGCAGCCAAGTTGCGGGTCAGCCCCAGCATTTT. Residues: CASSQVAGQPQHF.

The chain uses TRBV4-2 and TRBJ1-2; possible D gene TRBD1, 6 bases. The CDR3 consists of 14 residues. Per the germline V gene, CDR1 is LGHNA and CDR2 is YNFKEQ. The V gene lost 1 base and the J gene lost 6 bases, with 12 bases spanning the gap. CDR3 coding DNA: TGTGCCAGCAGCCAAGCGGACAGATCGCATGGCTACACCTTC. This translates into CASSQADRSHGYTF.

This chain links TRBV11-1 with TRBJ2-3, with D possibly matching TRBD2 (5 bases). With 4 bases removed from V and 4 bases from J, the gap between germline ends came to 12 bases. The CDR3 is made up of 14 amino acids. Germline V gene lookup returns CDR1 SGHAT and CDR2 FQDESV (reference sequence). The CDR3 sequence is CASSSRDLADTQYF. The CDR3 DNA reads as TGTGCCAGCAGCTCCCGGGATTTGGCAGATACGCAGTATTTT.

The rearrangement uses TRBV27 and TRBJ2-2; D is unclear. Germline V gives CDR1 MNHEY, CDR2 SMNVEV (reference sequence). This CDR3 region has 17 residues. The V gene lost 7 bases and the J gene lost 6 bases, with 24 bases spanning the gap. CDR3 in DNA: TGTGCCAGCATGGCCCACTTGACTCCGGCCAGTCCCGGGGAGCTGTTTTTT. This sequence encodes CASMAHLTPASPGELFF.

The chain has TRBV23-1 and TRBJ2-5, with D perhaps TRBD2 (6 bases). TRBV23-1 belongs to the ORF category, with a function that is uncertain. This CDR3 is built from 15 residues. V lost 0 bases to trimming and J lost 1 base, with 9 bases between them. The CDR3 nucleotides are TGCGCCAGCAGTCAATCGCGGGAAATCCAAGAGACCCAGTACTTC. As protein: CASSQSREIQETQYF.

The rearrangement uses TRBV12-5 and TRBJ2-7; tentative D call: TRBD2 (5 bases). The CDR3 is 14 residues long. Germline CDR1 LGHNT, CDR2 FRNRAP. The V gene lost 5 bases and the J gene lost 5 bases, with 16 bases spanning the gap. The CDR3 loop reads CASGTLGEGNEQYF. The CDR3 region has the DNA TGTGCTAGTGGTACTCTGGGAGAGGGAAACGAGCAGTACTTC.

In its sample, this clone was seen a few times. The V gene is TRBV19, the J gene TRBJ2-7; 9 bases fit TRBD2. V lost 4 bases and J lost 7; bases outside the gene matches: 14. Germline V gene lookup returns CDR1 LNHDA and CDR2 SQIVND (reference sequence). This CDR3 is 16 amino acids long. DNA for the CDR3: TGTGCCAGTAGTAAGGCTAGCGGGATAGGATCTCGTGAGCAGTACTTC. Protein product: CASSKASGIGSREQYF.

This clone was observed a single time. The J gene is TRBJ2-5, the V gene TRBV18; D gene ambiguous. The CDR3 consists of 13 residues. Trimming took 5 bases from V and 5 from J, leaving 12 bases between them. Germline V gene lookup returns CDR1 KGHSH and CDR2 LQKENI. As DNA, the CDR3 is TGTGCCAGCTCAGCCCCCGCGGCGGAGACCCAGTACTTC. Translating it yields CASSAPAAETQYF.

This clone has a single count. This chain connects TRBV7-9 to TRBJ2-7, with D perhaps TRBD1 (6 bases). CDR3 length: 14 amino acids. V was shortened by 5 bases and J by 6 bases, with 17 bases between the two germline ends. Germline values: CDR1 SEHNR, CDR2 FQNEAQ (reference sequence). The CDR3 reads CASSPRGRSSEQYF. The CDR3 DNA reads TGTGCCAGCAGCCCCAGGGGCCGATCCAGCGAGCAGTACTTC.

Worth noting for this clone: The junction and the germline gene differ at one end; a read error may be behind it. V gene TRBV7-2 combines with J gene TRBJ2-1; 10 bases agree with TRBD2. This CDR3 region has 14 residues. CDR1 SGHTA and CDR2 FQGNSA come from the germline V gene. As DNA, the CDR3 is TGTGCCAGCAGCCTAGCGGGAGCTAACAATGAGCAGTTCTTC. Protein product: CASSLAGANNEQFF.